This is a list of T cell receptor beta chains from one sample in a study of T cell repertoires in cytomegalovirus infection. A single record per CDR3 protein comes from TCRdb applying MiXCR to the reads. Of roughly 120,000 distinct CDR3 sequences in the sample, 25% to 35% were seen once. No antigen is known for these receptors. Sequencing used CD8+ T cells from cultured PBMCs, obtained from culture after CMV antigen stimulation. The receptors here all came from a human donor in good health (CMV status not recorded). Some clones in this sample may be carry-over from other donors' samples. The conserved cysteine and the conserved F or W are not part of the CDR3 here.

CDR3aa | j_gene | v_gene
ATSDSRDYNEQF | TRBJ2-1 | TRBV24-1
ASSLEGTILTTQY | TRBJ2-3 | TRBV7-6
ATSRGWGVQPQH | TRBJ1-5 | TRBV15
ASSPPSGIYGYT | TRBJ1-2 | TRBV7-9
ASSSGQGTGELF | TRBJ2-2 | TRBV7-6
AISESVTGGSPLH | TRBJ1-6 | TRBV10-3
ASSPDSNEQF | TRBJ2-1 | TRBV18
ASSRSGGQKYQETQY | TRBJ2-5 | TRBV5-5
ASRQGTIYNEQF | TRBJ2-1 | TRBV27
ASSRRQGYEQY | TRBJ2-7 | TRBV6-6
SSSSYRGQSTDTQY | TRBJ2-3 | TRBV11-1
ASSLEALNTEAF | TRBJ1-1 | TRBV5-1
SAPEAGA | TRBJ2-7 | TRBV20-1
ASSLFSGDYNEQF | TRBJ2-1 | TRBV7-2
ASSFRRTEREKLF | TRBJ1-4 | TRBV12-3/TRBV12-4
ASSYSRTGGYMQY | TRBJ2-7 | TRBV6-5
ASSSFPGQSYEQY | TRBJ2-7 | TRBV27
ASSGRGRGYSNQPQH | TRBJ1-5 | TRBV19
ASSSDRAETQY | TRBJ2-5 | TRBV7-6
ASSLEWVGDNSPLH | TRBJ1-6 | TRBV28
ASSPTQNIQY | TRBJ2-4 | TRBV7-2
ASSQEFLAGGNTGELF | TRBJ2-2 | TRBV4-3
SVGGASYEQY | TRBJ2-7 | TRBV29-1
ASSLVSGLRSGNTIY | TRBJ1-3 | TRBV7-6
SAPYRGSSYNSPLH | TRBJ1-6 | TRBV20-1
ASSPLVGEGNTIY | TRBJ1-3 | TRBV4-2
ASSFSGTAAGYT | TRBJ1-2 | TRBV28
ASSIVFGRTNTGELF | TRBJ2-2 | TRBV19
ASSLKNPGLNTEAF | TRBJ1-1 | TRBV7-9
ASSVSTDNRQGEGTEAF | TRBJ1-1 | TRBV9
ASSPWTGEYEQY | TRBJ2-7 | TRBV27
ASSPYQGGEQY | TRBJ2-7 | TRBV7-6
AITSGQGLNGELF | TRBJ2-2 | TRBV10-3
ASSQRLAGINYNEQF | TRBJ2-1 | TRBV4-1